These 19 T cell receptor beta chains share one sample of origin, sequenced in a study of regulatory T cells in long-lasting Graves disease. Investigators prepared the TCR beta libraries by applying iRepertoire HTBI primers and Arm-PCR of CDR3 regions. TCRdb reprocessed the multiplex PCR reads via MiXCR and lists one record per CDR3 protein. Of more than 400,000 distinct CDR3 sequences in the sample, around 15% were seen once. Described time point: newly diagnosed GD, antithyroid drugs for less than 3 months. Following extraction of RNA from PBMCs, that RNA was used to make the TCR library. This sample also appeared in a second study, on T cells in Graves' hyperthyroidism and ophthalmopathy.

Sequences were derived from peripheral blood mononuclear cells (PBMCs), sampled at new diagnosis, from a patient treated with antithyroid drugs. These receptor sequences come from a middle-aged man with Graves disease.

This clonotype was counted many times. J is TRBJ1-5 and V is TRBV12-3 or TRBV12-4; D ambiguous. This CDR3 comprises 13 residues. The V end was cut by 1 base, the J end by 7 bases, with 8 bases between. The CDR3: CASSLGGLQPQHF. CDR3 nucleotide sequence: TGTGCCAGCAGTTTAGGAGGGCTGCAGCCCCAGCATTTT.

The CDR3 DNA reads as TGTGCCAGCAGCCAGCACCAGGACGGCACCTACGAGCAGTACTTC. This gives the protein CASSQHQDGTYEQYF. The genes are TRBV9 and TRBJ2-7, with no clear D. Germline-derived CDR1 and CDR2 are SGDLS and YYNGEE. This CDR3 contains 15 residues. V lost 4 bases and J 2 bases, leaving 16 bases between the germline ends.

CDR3 in amino acids: CASSTAGGPGEQYF. The CDR3 region has the DNA TGTGCCAGCAGTACAGCGGGAGGGCCGGGCGAGCAGTACTTC. This sequence joins TRBV28 and TRBJ2-7; 10 nucleotides match TRBD2. Losses at the gene ends were 5 bases for V and 6 bases for J; bases not matched to a gene: 7. This CDR3 is 14 amino acids long. Germline V gene sequence: CDR1 MDHEN, CDR2 SYDVKM.

This clonotype was counted between two and nine times. The V call is TRBV28, the J call TRBJ1-5; 7 bases align to TRBD1. After removal of 8 bases from V and 6 bases from J, the junction contained 10 bases not matched to a gene. CDR1 MDHEN and CDR2 SYDVKM come from the germline V gene. The CDR3 length is 14 residues. The chain's CDR3 is CASRSRGFSQPQHF. Here the CDR3 DNA reads TGTGCCAGCCGCTCCAGGGGGTTTAGTCAGCCCCAGCATTTT.

Concerning this clonotype itself: This may come from a read error, since a much larger clone is one base off. V gene TRBV11-2 combines with J gene TRBJ2-1; 9 nucleotides align to TRBD2. The CDR3 is made up of 15 amino acids. CDR1 and CDR2 from the germline V gene are SGHAT and FQNNGV. Trimming at V came to 6 bases and at J to 3 bases, leaving 6 bases not matched to a gene. The CDR3 loop is CASRPASGIYNEQFF. CDR3 DNA sequence: TGTGCCAGCAGGCCCGCTAGCGGGATCTACAATGAGCAGTTCTTC.

The V gene is TRBV28, the J gene TRBJ2-7; D remains unclear. CDR1 is MDHEN and CDR2 is SYDVKM in the germline V gene. V was pared by 0 bases and J by 0 bases, with 9 bases between. This CDR3 has 15 residues. The DNA of the CDR3 is TGTGCCAGCAGTTTATGGCAGGCGAACTCCTACGAGCAGTACTTC. It codes for CASSLWQANSYEQYF.

The table lists this clonotype with many counts. The chain uses TRBV28 and TRBJ1-2, with 7 bases fitting TRBD1. CDR3 length: 15 residues. Germline V gene sequence: CDR1 MDHEN, CDR2 SYDVKM. With 3 bases clipped from V and 4 bases from J, the junction kept 8 bases outside the gene matches. The CDR3 is CASSLGRGGAYGYTF. The DNA of the CDR3 is TGTGCCAGCAGTTTGGGGAGAGGGGGCGCCTATGGCTACACCTTC.

This clonotype was detected ten times or more. The CDR3 loop reads CASTISGSSSYNEQFF. DNA of the CDR3: TGTGCCAGCACGATCTCTGGGTCGAGCTCCTACAATGAGCAGTTCTTC. The rearrangement joins TRBV12-3 or TRBV12-4 to TRBJ2-1; D remains unclear. The germline V and J ends were trimmed by 7 bases and 0 bases, with 16 bases remaining between them. This CDR3 has 16 amino acids.

This clonotype was seen many times. The chain links TRBV11-2 to TRBJ1-6; perhaps TRBD1 as D (5 bases). The CDR3 extends over 16 amino acids. Germline CDR1 reads SGHAT; CDR2 reads FQNNGV. Between the trimmed V and J ends, which lost 0 bases and 7 bases, there was a span of 13 bases. This CDR3 reads CASSLDVGVRNSPLHF. The CDR3, as DNA: TGTGCCAGCAGCTTAGATGTGGGGGTTCGCAATTCACCCCTCCACTTT.

Of note for this clonotype: A clone one base away is much larger, so this may be a read error. The chain is built from TRBV5-1 and TRBJ2-7; D is ambiguous. Trimming took 4 bases from V and 7 from J, leaving 21 bases between them. The CDR3 contains 15 residues. Germline CDR1 and CDR2: SGHRS and YFSETQ. This CDR3 reads CASSNLGSSYNEQYF. The CDR3, as DNA: TGCGCCAGCAGCAACCTCGGAAGCTCCTACAATGAGCAGTACTTC. The entire variable domain, with the rest obtained from reference TRBV5-1 and TRBJ2-7, is as follows: KAGVTQTPRYLIKTRGQQVTLSCSPISGHRSVSWYQQTPGQGLQFLFEYFSETQRNKGNFPGRFSGRQFSNSRSEMNVSTLELGDSALYLCASSNLGSSYNEQYFGPGTRLTVT.

The rearrangement links TRBV2 to TRBJ1-5, with D unclear. CDR1 is SNHLY and CDR2 is FYNNEI in the germline V gene. The CDR3 covers 13 residues. The V gene lost 4 bases and the J gene lost 4 bases, with 8 bases spanning the gap. CDR3 residues: CASSVDPNQPQHF. As DNA, the CDR3 is TGTGCCAGCAGTGTGGACCCGAATCAGCCCCAGCATTTT.

This clonotype was seen a handful of times. The chain has TRBV5-6 and TRBJ2-4; maybe TRBD2 (7 bases). CDR3 length: 16 residues. Germline CDR1 and CDR2: SGHDT and YYEEEE. Between the trimmed V and J ends, which lost 2 bases and 4 bases, there was a span of 16 bases. DNA for the CDR3: TGTGCCAGCAGCTTCGGGGGAGCGGGGACAAAAAACATTCAGTACTTC. Its translation is CASSFGGAGTKNIQYF.

This clonotype has a count of ten or more. This chain connects TRBV7-3 to TRBJ2-1; 9 bases align to TRBD2. CDR1 is SGHTA and CDR2 is FQGTGA in the germline V gene. J was trimmed by 10 bases and V by 2 bases; bases with no gene match: 6. CDR3 length: 14 amino acids. The chain's CDR3 is CASSLAGGRGEQFF. CDR3 bases: TGTGCCAGCAGCTTAGCGGGAGGGCGGGGGGAGCAGTTCTTC. The whole variable domain, remainder taken from reference TRBV7-3 and TRBJ2-1, is GAGVSQTPSNKVTEKGKYVELRCDPISGHTALYWYRQSLGQGPEFLIYFQGTGAADDSGLPNDRFFAVRPEGSVSTLKIQRTERGDSAVYLCASSLAGGRGEQFFGPGTRLTVL.

This chain joins TRBV5-6 and TRBJ1-3; 7 bases line up with TRBD1. The CDR3 contains 16 residues. The germline V gene encodes CDR1 SGHDT and CDR2 YYEEEE. The ends lost 0 bases at V and 3 bases at J; junction bases unmatched: 6. The CDR3: CASSLGDSDLGNTIYF. The CDR3 coding sequence is TGTGCCAGCAGCTTGGGGGACAGCGATCTTGGAAACACCATATATTTT.

V usage is TRBV11-2 and J usage is TRBJ2-2; TRBD1 aligns across 8 bases. The CDR3 has 15 amino acids. Per the germline V gene, CDR1 is SGHAT and CDR2 is FQNNGV. Trimming at V came to 5 bases and at J to 7 bases, leaving 9 bases not matched to a gene. CDR3 coding DNA: TGTGCCAGCAGCCCATGGACAGGGTTCATCGGGGAGCTGTTTTTT. Translating gives CASSPWTGFIGELFF. Using reference TRBV11-2 and TRBJ2-2 for the parts outside the CDR3, the full variable domain is EAGVAQSPRYKIIEKRQSVAFWCNPISGHATLYWYQQILGQGPKLLIQFQNNGVVDDSQLPKDRFSAERLKGVDSTLKIQPAKLEDSAVYLCASSPWTGFIGELFFGEGSRLTVL.

This clonotype was recorded a few times. A much larger clone sits a single nucleotide away, making a read error possible. This chain connects TRBV20-1 to TRBJ2-3; the match to TRBD1 covers 8 bases. This CDR3 contains 15 residues. V trimming: 7 bases; J trimming: 4 bases; junction bases outside the gene matches: 13. CDR1 is DFQATT and CDR2 is SNEGSKA in the germline V gene (reference sequence). The CDR3 sequence: CSVTTDRVIADTQYF. The CDR3 DNA reads TGCAGTGTTACGACGGACAGGGTGATAGCAGATACGCAGTATTTT.

This clonotype was picked up many times. The rearrangement links TRBV6-1 to TRBJ1-1, with a tentative D call TRBD1 (6 bases). Germline CDR1 MNHNS, CDR2 SASEGT. The CDR3 totals 13 residues. The ends were cut back, 0 bases at V and 6 bases at J, with 8 bases in the middle. The CDR3 DNA reads TGTGCCAGCAGTGAAGCAACAGGGTCTGAAGCTTTCTTT. Encoded protein: CASSEATGSEAFF.

This clonotype has a count of ten or more. This chain joins TRBV20-1 and TRBJ2-5, with D hard to call. The germline V gene encodes CDR1 DFQATT and CDR2 SNEGSKA (reference sequence). Trimming took 3 bases from V and 2 from J, leaving 10 bases between them. CDR3 length: 13 amino acids. The CDR3 DNA sequence: TGCAGTGCTAGCGAGCTATTACAAGAGACCCAGTACTTC. Protein sequence: CSASELLQETQYF.

There are many counts of this clonotype. This chain uses TRBV27 with TRBJ2-7, with 9 bases matching TRBD1. Germline V CDR1 and CDR2: MNHEY, SMNVEV (reference sequence). CDR3 size: 14 residues. Trimming cost V 5 bases and J 4 bases; bases outside gene matches: 6. This CDR3 reads CASSAGQGIYEQYF. The CDR3 DNA sequence: TGTGCCAGCAGTGCCGGACAGGGGATATACGAGCAGTACTTC.